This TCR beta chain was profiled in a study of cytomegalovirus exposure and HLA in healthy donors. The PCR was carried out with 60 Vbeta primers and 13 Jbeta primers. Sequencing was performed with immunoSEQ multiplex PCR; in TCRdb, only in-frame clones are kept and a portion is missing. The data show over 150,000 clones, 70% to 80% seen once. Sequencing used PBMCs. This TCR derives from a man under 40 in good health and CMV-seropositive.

For the CDR3, the DNA is TGTGCCTGGACCTATAGGGACAGAGAAAATGAAAAACTGTTTTTT. Amino acids: CAWTYRDRENEKLFF. The genes are TRBV30 and TRBJ1-4; 7 bases map to TRBD1. Looked up from germline, CDR1 is GTSNPN and CDR2 is SVGIG (reference sequence). Trimming cost V 4 bases and J 5 bases; bases outside gene matches: 10. The CDR3 length is 15 residues.